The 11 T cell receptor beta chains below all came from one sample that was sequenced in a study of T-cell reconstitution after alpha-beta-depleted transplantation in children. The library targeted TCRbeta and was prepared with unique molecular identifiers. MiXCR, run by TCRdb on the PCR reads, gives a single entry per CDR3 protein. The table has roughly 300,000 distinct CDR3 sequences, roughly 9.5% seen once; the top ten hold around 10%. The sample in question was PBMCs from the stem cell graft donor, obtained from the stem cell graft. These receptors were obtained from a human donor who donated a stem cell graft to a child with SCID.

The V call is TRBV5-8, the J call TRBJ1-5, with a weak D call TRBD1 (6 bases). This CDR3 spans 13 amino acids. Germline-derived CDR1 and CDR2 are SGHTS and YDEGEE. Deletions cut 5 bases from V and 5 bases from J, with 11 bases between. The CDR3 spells CASRQQGDQPQHF. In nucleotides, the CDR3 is TGTGCCAGCAGACAACAGGGTGATCAGCCCCAGCATTTT.

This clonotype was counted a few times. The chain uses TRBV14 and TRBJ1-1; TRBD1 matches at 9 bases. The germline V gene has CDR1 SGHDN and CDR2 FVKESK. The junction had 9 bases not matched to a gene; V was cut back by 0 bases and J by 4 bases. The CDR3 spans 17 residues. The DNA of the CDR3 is TGTGCCAGCAGCCAAGAACGCCAGGACAGGGGTGGCACTGAAGCTTTCTTT. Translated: CASSQERQDRGGTEAFF.

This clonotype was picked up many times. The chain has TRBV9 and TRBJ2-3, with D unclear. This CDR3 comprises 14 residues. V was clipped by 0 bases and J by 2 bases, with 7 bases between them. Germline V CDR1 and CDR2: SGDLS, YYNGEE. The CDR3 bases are TGTGCCAGCAGCGTAGTTCCTGTCACAGATACGCAGTATTTT. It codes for CASSVVPVTDTQYF. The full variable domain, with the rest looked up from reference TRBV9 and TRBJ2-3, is DSGVTQTPKHLITATGQRVTLRCSPRSGDLSVYWYQQSLDQGLQFLIQYYNGEERAKGNILERFSAQQFPDLHSELNLSSLELGDSALYFCASSVVPVTDTQYFGPGTRLTVL.

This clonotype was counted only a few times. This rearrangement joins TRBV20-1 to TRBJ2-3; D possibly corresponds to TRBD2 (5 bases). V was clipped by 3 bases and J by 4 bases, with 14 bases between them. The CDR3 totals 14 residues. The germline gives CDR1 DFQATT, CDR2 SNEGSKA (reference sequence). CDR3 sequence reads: CSASFLAPPDTQYF. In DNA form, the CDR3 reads TGCAGTGCTAGTTTTCTAGCCCCCCCAGATACGCAGTATTTT.

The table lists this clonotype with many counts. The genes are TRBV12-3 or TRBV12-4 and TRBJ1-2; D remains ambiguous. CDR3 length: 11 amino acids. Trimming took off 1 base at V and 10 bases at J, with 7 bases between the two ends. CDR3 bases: TGTGCCAGCAGTTTAGGGCGGTCCTACACCTTC. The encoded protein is CASSLGRSYTF.

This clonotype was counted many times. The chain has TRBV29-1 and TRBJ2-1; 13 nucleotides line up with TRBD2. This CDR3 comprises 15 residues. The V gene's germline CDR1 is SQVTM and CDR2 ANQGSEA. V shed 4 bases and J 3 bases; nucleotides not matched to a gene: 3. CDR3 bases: TGCAGCGTTGTAGGGACTAGCGGGGACTACAATGAGCAGTTCTTC. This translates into CSVVGTSGDYNEQFF.

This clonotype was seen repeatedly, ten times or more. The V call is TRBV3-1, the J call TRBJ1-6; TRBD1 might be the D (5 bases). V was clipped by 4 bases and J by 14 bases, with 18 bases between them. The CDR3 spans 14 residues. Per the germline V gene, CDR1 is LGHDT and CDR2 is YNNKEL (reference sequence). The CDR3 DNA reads TGTGCCAGCAGCCGCAATAACAGGCCTTTAGCCCTCCACTTT. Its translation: CASSRNNRPLALHF.

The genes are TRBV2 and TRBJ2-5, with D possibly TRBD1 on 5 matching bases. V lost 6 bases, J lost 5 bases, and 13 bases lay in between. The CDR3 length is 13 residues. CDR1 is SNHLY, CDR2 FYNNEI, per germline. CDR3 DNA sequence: TGTGCCAGCAGGGGGCCTTACCGTGAGACCCAGTACTTC. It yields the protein CASRGPYRETQYF.

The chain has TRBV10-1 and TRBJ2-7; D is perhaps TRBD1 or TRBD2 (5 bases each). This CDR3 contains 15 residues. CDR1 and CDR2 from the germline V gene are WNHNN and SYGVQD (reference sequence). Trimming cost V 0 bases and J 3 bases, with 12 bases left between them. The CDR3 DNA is TGCGCCAGCAGTGAGTCTCCTGGGGACCTCTACGAGCAGTACTTC. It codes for CASSESPGDLYEQYF.

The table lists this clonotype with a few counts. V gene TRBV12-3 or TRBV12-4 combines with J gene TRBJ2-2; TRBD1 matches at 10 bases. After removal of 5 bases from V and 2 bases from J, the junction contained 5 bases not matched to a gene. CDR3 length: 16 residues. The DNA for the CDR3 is TGTGCCAGCAGTCGGGGACAGGGGCGCAACACCGGGGAGCTGTTTTTT. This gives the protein CASSRGQGRNTGELFF.

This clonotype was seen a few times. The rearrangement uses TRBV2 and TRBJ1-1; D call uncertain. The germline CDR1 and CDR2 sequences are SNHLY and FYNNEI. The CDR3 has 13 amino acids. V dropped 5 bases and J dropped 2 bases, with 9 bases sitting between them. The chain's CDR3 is CASSTNGNTEAFF. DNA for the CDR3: TGTGCCAGCAGTACGAACGGCAACACTGAAGCTTTCTTT.